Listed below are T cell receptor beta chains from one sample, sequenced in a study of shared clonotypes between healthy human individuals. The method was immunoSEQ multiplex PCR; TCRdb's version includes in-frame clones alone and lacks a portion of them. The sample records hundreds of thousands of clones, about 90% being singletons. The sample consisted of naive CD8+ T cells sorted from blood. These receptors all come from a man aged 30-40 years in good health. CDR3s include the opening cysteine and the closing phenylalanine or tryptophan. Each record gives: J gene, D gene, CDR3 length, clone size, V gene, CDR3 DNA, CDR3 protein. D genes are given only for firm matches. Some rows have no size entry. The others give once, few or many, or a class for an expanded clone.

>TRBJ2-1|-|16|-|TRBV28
TGTGCCAGCAGTTTATTAGCCCACCGTACAGCTTATGAGCAGTTCTTC
CASSLLAHRTAYEQFF
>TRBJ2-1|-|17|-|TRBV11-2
TGTGCCAGCAGCTTAGAACCCCGACTGGGACCCTACAATGAGCAGTTCTTC
CASSLEPRLGPYNEQFF
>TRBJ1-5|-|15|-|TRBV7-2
TGTGCCAGCAGCCCAGCTGGGTATAGCAATCAGCCCCAGCATTTT
CASSPAGYSNQPQHF
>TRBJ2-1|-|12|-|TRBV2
TGTGCCAGCAGTGAACACGGCGAGCTGCAGTTCTTC
CASSEHGELQFF
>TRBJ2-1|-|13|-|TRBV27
TGTGCCAGCAGTCCGGGCGCTTACAATGAGCAGTTCTTC
CASSPGAYNEQFF
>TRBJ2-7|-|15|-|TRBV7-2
TGTGCCAGCAGCCCCCCCCTAGGGCGGCCCTACGAGCAGTACTTC
CASSPPLGRPYEQYF
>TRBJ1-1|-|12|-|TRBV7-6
TGTGCCAGCAGCCGGGGGAACACTGAAGCTTTCTTT
CASSRGNTEAFF
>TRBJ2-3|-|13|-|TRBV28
TGTGCCAGCAGTTTCTCTTTCACAGATACGCAGTATTTT
CASSFSFTDTQYF
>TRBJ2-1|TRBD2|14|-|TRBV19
TGTGCCAGTAAGCGGACTAGCGGCTACAATGAGCAGTTCTTC
CASKRTSGYNEQFF
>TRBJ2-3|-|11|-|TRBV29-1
TGCAGCGTCATCGGCGGGAATACGCAGTATTTT
CSVIGGNTQYF
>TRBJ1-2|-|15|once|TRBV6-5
TGTGCCAGCAGTTACGGATCCGGGACACACTATGGCTACACCTTC
CASSYGSGTHYGYTF
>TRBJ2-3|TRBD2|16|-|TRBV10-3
TGTGCCATCAGGCCCGGACTAGCGGGAAGTGGAGATACGCAGTATTTT
CAIRPGLAGSGDTQYF
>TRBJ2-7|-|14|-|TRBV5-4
TGTGCCAGCAGCTTACGGGACGGCTCCTACGAGCAGTACTTC
CASSLRDGSYEQYF
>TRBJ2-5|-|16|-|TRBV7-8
TGTGCCAGCAGCTTAAAGCCCCTGCTAATCGGAGAGACCCAGTACTTC
CASSLKPLLIGETQYF
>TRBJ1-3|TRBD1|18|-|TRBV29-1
TGCAGCGTTGAGAAATACGAGCCAAACAGGGGCCCTGGAAACACCATATATTTT
CSVEKYEPNRGPGNTIYF
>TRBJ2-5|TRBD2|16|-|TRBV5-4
TGTGCCAGCAGCTCGCGACTAGCGGGACTACAAGAGACCCAGTACTTC
CASSSRLAGLQETQYF
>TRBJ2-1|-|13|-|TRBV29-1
TGCAGCCTAGCTCCCCCGTCCTACAATGAGCAGTTCTTC
CSLAPPSYNEQFF
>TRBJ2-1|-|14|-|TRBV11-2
TGTGCCAGCAGCTTAGTTAATCTAGGATACGAGCAGTTCTTC
CASSLVNLGYEQFF
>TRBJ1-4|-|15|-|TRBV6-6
TGTGCCAGCAGTTTGACAGGTCGTAATAATGAAAAACTGTTTTTT
CASSLTGRNNEKLFF
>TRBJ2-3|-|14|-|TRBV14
TGTGCCAGCAGCCCGTCGGGAGCCGTAGATACGCAGTATTTT
CASSPSGAVDTQYF
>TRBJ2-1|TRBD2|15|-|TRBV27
TGTGCCAGCAGCAATCGACTAGCGGGAGGCGATGAGCAGTTCTTC
CASSNRLAGGDEQFF
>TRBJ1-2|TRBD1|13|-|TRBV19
TGTGCCAGTAGTATGGGGACAGTCTATGGCTACACCTTC
CASSMGTVYGYTF
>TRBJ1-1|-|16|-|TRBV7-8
TGTGCCAGCAGCTTAGATAGCTTAGGGGGGGACACTGAAGCTTTCTTT
CASSLDSLGGDTEAFF
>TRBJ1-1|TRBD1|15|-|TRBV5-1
TGCGCCAGCAGCTCGCCAGGACAGGGTGTGATCGAAGCTTTCTTT
CASSSPGQGVIEAFF
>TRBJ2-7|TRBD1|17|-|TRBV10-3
TGTGCCATCAGTGAGCCCCCCTCCCGGACAGGGGCTTACGAGCAGTACTTC
CAISEPPSRTGAYEQYF
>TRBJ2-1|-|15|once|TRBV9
TGTGCCAGCAGCGTAGAGGGGACGACGTACAATGAGCAGTTCTTC
CASSVEGTTYNEQFF
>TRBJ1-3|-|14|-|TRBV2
TGTGCCAGCAGTTACTCCGTCTCTGGAAACACCATATATTTT
CASSYSVSGNTIYF
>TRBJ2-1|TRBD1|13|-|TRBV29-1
TGCAGCGTTGGCCCAGACAGGGACAATGAGCAGTTCTTC
CSVGPDRDNEQFF
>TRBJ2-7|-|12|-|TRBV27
TGTGCCAGCAGTTCCCCTCTACGCGAGCAGTACTTC
CASSSPLREQYF
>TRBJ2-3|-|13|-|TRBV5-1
TGCGCCAGCAGCTTGGGTCAAACAGATACGCAGTATTTT
CASSLGQTDTQYF
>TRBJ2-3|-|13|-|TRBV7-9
TGTGCCAGCAGCCCAGAGAGCACAGATACGCAGTATTTT
CASSPESTDTQYF
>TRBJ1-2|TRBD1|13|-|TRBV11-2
TGTGCCAGCAGCTTAGACAGGGGGAAAGGCTACACCTTC
CASSLDRGKGYTF
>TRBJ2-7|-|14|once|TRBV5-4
TGTGCCAGCAGCTTTTCCGGGATGAACTACGAGCAGTACTTC
CASSFSGMNYEQYF
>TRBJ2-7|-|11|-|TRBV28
TGTGCCAGCAGTGACGGTTACGAGCAGTACTTC
CASSDGYEQYF
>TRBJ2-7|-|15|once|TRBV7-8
TGTGCCAGCAGCGCCTATGTCAGGGATTCCTACGAGCAGTACTTC
CASSAYVRDSYEQYF
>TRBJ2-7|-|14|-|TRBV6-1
TGTGCCAGCAGTGAATTAGTCATGGCCTACGAGCAGTACTTC
CASSELVMAYEQYF
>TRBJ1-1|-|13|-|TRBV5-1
TGCGCCAGCAGCTTGCAGGACCGCACTGAAGCTTTCTTT
CASSLQDRTEAFF
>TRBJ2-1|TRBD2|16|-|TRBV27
TGTGCCAGCAGTGTAACTAGCGGGGATATTTACAATGAGCAGTTCTTC
CASSVTSGDIYNEQFF
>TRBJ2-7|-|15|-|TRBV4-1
TGCGCCAGCAGCCAAGATAGGACAAGCTCCTACGAGCAGTACTTC
CASSQDRTSSYEQYF
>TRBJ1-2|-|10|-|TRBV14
TGTGCCAGTGGGAATGGTGGCTACACCTTC
CASGNGGYTF
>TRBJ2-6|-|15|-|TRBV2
TGTGCCAGCCCCGAGGGTAGTACTGGGGCCAACGTCCTGACTTTC
CASPEGSTGANVLTF
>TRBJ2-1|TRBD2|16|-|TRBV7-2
TGTGCCAGCAGCACCTTACTAGCGGGAGCAGGCAATGAGCAGTTCTTC
CASSTLLAGAGNEQFF
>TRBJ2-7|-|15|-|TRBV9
TGTGCCAGCAGCGTTGGGGGTAGCAGGCCCTACGAGCAGTACTTC
CASSVGGSRPYEQYF
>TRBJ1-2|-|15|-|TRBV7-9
TGTGCCAGCAGCCGGACGACGGACGCCAACTATGGCTACACCTTC
CASSRTTDANYGYTF
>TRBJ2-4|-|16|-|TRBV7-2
TGTGCCAGCAGCTTCTGGACTTCCTTCGGCAAAAACATTCAGTACTTC
CASSFWTSFGKNIQYF
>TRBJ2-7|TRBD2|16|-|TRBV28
TGTGCCAGCAGTCCGAAGACTAGCTATGACTCCTACGAGCAGTACTTC
CASSPKTSYDSYEQYF
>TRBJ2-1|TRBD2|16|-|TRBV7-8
TGTGCCAGCAGCTTAGCATCCGGGACTAGGGGGGATGAGCAGTTCTTC
CASSLASGTRGDEQFF
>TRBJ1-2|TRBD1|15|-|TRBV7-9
TGTGCCAGCAGGGCTGAGGGGGCCCTGTTCTATGGCTACACCTTC
CASRAEGALFYGYTF
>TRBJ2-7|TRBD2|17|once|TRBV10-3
TGTGCCATCAGTGAAATATACCAGCGGGAGGGCCTGCTTGTGCAGTACTTC
CAISEIYQREGLLVQYF
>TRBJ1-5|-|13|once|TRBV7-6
TGTGCCAGCAGTCGCACAGGGAATCAGCCCCAGCATTTT
CASSRTGNQPQHF
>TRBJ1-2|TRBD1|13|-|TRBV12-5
TGTGCTAGTGGTTTGGGAACAGGGGTAGGCTACACCTTC
CASGLGTGVGYTF
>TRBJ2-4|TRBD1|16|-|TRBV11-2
TGTGCCAGCAGCTCTCAGGGGGCTGGGGGCAAAAACATTCAGTACTTC
CASSSQGAGGKNIQYF
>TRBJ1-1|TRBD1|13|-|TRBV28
TGTGCCAGCACGACAGGGATCAACACTGAAGCTTTCTTT
CASTTGINTEAFF
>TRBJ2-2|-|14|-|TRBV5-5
TGTGCCAGCAGCCCCGTAAGGGGGACCGGGGAGCTGTTTTTT
CASSPVRGTGELFF
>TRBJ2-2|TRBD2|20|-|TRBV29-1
TGCAGCGTTGAAGATAGGGAAAACCTAGCGGGAGGGCCAAACACCGGGGAGCTGTTTTTT
CSVEDRENLAGGPNTGELFF